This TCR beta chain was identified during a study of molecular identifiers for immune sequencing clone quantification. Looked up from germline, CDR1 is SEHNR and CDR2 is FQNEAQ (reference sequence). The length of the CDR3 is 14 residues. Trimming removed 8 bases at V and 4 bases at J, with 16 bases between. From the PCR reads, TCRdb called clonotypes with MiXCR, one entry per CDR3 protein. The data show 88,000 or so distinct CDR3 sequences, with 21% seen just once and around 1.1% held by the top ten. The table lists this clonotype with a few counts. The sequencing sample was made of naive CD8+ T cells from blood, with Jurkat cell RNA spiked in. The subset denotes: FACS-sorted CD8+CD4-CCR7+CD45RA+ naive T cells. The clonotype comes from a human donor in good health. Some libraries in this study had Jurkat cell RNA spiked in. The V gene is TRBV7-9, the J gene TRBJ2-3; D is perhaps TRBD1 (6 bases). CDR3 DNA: TGTGCCAGCCAACCGGGACATGAAGCAGATACGCAGTATTTT. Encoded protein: CASQPGHEADTQYF. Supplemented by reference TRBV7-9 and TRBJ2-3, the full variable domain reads DTGVSQNPRHKITKRGQNVTFRCDPISEHNRLYWYRQTLGQGPEFLTYFQNEAQLEKSRLLSDRFSAERPKGSFSTLEIQRTEQGDSAMYLCASQPGHEADTQYFGPGTRLTVL.